This TCR beta chain was sequenced during a study of CD4 T cells in relation to SARS-CoV-2 and coronaviruses. The wider study: The HLA restriction of the shared crossreactive spike epitopes was mapped.

Uncultured naive and memory CD4+ T cells supplied DNA for deep TCR-beta sequencing. Profiled with immunoSEQ multiplex PCR; TCRdb holds only in-frame clones, not every one. Among roughly 60,000 clones, about 94% were seen once, and the ten largest hold around 0.14%. Before the COVID-19 pandemic, during about 2011-2018, CD4+ T cells were taken from unexposed donors. Naive and memory CD4+ T cells came from enriched cryopreserved PBMCs. V was clipped by 5 bases and J by 7 bases, with 17 bases between them. Germline V gene lookup returns CDR1 MNHEY and CDR2 SMNVEV (reference sequence). The CDR3 is 14 amino acids.

The sequencing sample was made of naive CD4+ T cells from PBMCs. As for subset: naive CD4+ T cells isolated by negative enrichment. The chain is built from TRBV27 and TRBJ1-1; D unresolved. This TCR was recovered from a human donor in good health. DNA for the CDR3: TGTGCCAGCAGTAAACCGAACGGCCGTGGTGAAGCTTTCTTT. It translates to CASSKPNGRGEAFF.